These 15 T cell receptor beta chains originate from one sample sequenced in a study of CD8 T cells in ankylosing spondylitis. These receptors lack a known antigen. Study-wide points: Blood of patients with ankylosing spondylitis appeared to be characterized by a TCR beta motif of several highly homologous variants.

From the 5' RACE reads, TCRdb called clonotypes with MiXCR, one entry per CDR3 protein. This sample yields 450,000 to 550,000 distinct CDR3 sequences, of which under 5.5% are seen a single time; roughly 3.5% belongs to the top ten. Sequences were obtained from blood, either unsorted or a sorted T cell fraction (not recorded which). The receptors were sampled from a male donor with ankylosing spondylitis.

This clonotype was picked up many times. The V call is TRBV6-5, the J call TRBJ2-7; the D call may be TRBD1 or TRBD2 (5 bases each). This CDR3 spans 15 amino acids. Trimming took 2 bases from V and 0 from J, leaving 11 bases between them. CDR1 is MNHEY and CDR2 is SVGAGI in the germline V gene. The CDR3: CASSYDGGSSYEQYF. Here the CDR3 DNA reads TGTGCCAGCAGTTACGATGGGGGATCCTCCTACGAGCAGTACTTC.

This clonotype was seen ten or more times. This chain joins TRBV12-3 or TRBV12-4 and TRBJ2-2; 8 bases match TRBD1. The V gene end was trimmed by 5 bases and the J gene end by 1 base; junction bases not matched to a gene: 6. The CDR3 covers 16 residues. CDR3 sequence: CASSVSGTGNTGELFF. CDR3 coding DNA: TGTGCCAGCAGTGTCTCCGGGACAGGGAACACCGGGGAGCTGTTTTTT.

This clonotype was found a few times. The rearrangement links TRBV2 to TRBJ2-3, with D possibly matching TRBD1 (5 bases). Germline-derived CDR1 and CDR2 are SNHLY and FYNNEI. The CDR3 is 13 amino acids. V lost 3 bases and J 4 bases, leaving 8 bases between the germline ends. CDR3 in amino acids: CASSDQGPDTQYF. As DNA, the CDR3 is TGTGCCAGCAGTGACCAGGGCCCAGATACGCAGTATTTT.

The sample holds many counts of this clonotype. The rearrangement links TRBV4-2 to TRBJ2-3; D is ambiguous. This CDR3 contains 15 residues. The germline V and J ends were trimmed by 2 bases and 2 bases, with 11 bases remaining between them. Germline values: CDR1 LGHNA, CDR2 YNFKEQ. CDR3 sequence: CASSQSRSLTDTQYF. In nucleotides, the CDR3 is TGTGCCAGCAGCCAATCCAGAAGCCTCACAGATACGCAGTATTTT.

The J gene is TRBJ1-1, the V gene TRBV5-1; D ambiguous. The length of the CDR3 is 18 residues. Germline V CDR1 and CDR2: SGHRS, YFSETQ. V lost 1 base and J 0 bases, leaving 19 bases between the germline ends. The CDR3 nucleotides are TGCGCCAGCAGCTTGCAAAACATAGATATTACCATGAACACTGAAGCTTTCTTT. This codes for CASSLQNIDITMNTEAFF. The whole variable domain, filled in from reference TRBV5-1 and TRBJ1-1, reads KAGVTQTPRYLIKTRGQQVTLSCSPISGHRSVSWYQQTPGQGLQFLFEYFSETQRNKGNFPGRFSGRQFSNSRSEMNVSTLELGDSALYLCASSLQNIDITMNTEAFFGQGTRLTVV.

This clonotype was recorded many times. The rearrangement joins TRBV5-1 to TRBJ1-3; no clear D. The germline V gene has CDR1 SGHRS and CDR2 YFSETQ. This CDR3 is built from 13 residues. Deletions cut 4 bases from V and 5 bases from J, with 10 bases between. CDR3 region: CASSPDLRNTIYF. CDR3 coding DNA: TGCGCCAGCAGCCCGGACTTGAGAAACACCATATATTTT.

This clonotype was recorded at least ten times. The chain couples TRBV5-1 to TRBJ2-7; 8 positions agree with TRBD1. CDR3 size: 15 residues. Per the germline V gene, CDR1 is SGHRS and CDR2 is YFSETQ. Trimming at V came to 0 bases and at J to 5 bases, leaving 7 bases not matched to a gene. CDR3 amino acids: CASSLVTGQAHEQYF. The CDR3 DNA sequence: TGCGCCAGCAGCTTGGTAACGGGACAGGCCCACGAGCAGTACTTC.

The chain carries TRBV12-3 or TRBV12-4 and TRBJ2-5; TRBD1 matches 9 bases. The CDR3 is made up of 15 amino acids. The ends lost 4 bases at V and 5 bases at J; junction bases unmatched: 8. Here the CDR3 DNA reads TGTGCCAGCAGTTCCGGGACAGGGATTTGGGAGACCCAGTACTTC. Protein sequence: CASSSGTGIWETQYF.

The chain has TRBV18 and TRBJ2-7; TRBD1 is a possible D gene (6 bases). Germline CDR1 is KGHSH and CDR2 is LQKENI. The CDR3 is 15 amino acids. V was cut by 3 bases and J by 0 bases, with 12 bases left in between. The CDR3 protein is CASSPGTLSSYEQYF. The CDR3 DNA reads TGTGCCAGCTCACCGGGGACACTGAGCTCCTACGAGCAGTACTTC.

This clonotype was detected only a few times. The chain joins TRBV4-1 to TRBJ2-1; tentative D call: TRBD2 (6 bases). Between the trimmed V and J ends, which lost 1 base and 2 bases, there was a span of 12 bases. Germline CDR1 reads MGHRA; CDR2 reads YSYEKL. The CDR3 totals 16 residues. CDR3 sequence: CASSQGFPGAYNEQFF. The CDR3 nucleotides are TGCGCCAGCAGCCAAGGGTTCCCGGGAGCCTACAATGAGCAGTTCTTC.

The rearrangement uses TRBV28 and TRBJ2-1; unclear D gene. V lost 4 bases and J lost 9, with 10 bases in between. This CDR3 has 12 amino acids. Per the germline V gene, CDR1 is MDHEN and CDR2 is SYDVKM. In DNA, the CDR3 is TGTGCCAGCAGTTCGGCGGATCTTGAGCAGTTCTTC. Translated, it gives CASSSADLEQFF.

The table lists this clonotype with many counts. The V call is TRBV5-1, the J call TRBJ1-2, with 8 bases fitting TRBD1. Germline CDR1 SGHRS, CDR2 YFSETQ. With V trimmed by 4 bases and J by 6 bases, 11 bases remained unmatched. The CDR3 spans 15 residues. CDR3 DNA sequence: TGCGCCAGCAGCGCCCAGCCGGGACAGGCCGATGGCTACACCTTC. It codes for CASSAQPGQADGYTF.

This clonotype was seen ten or more times. This rearrangement joins TRBV4-3 to TRBJ2-5, with D perhaps TRBD1 (5 bases). Deletions cut 2 bases from V and 5 bases from J, with 6 bases between. CDR3 length: 12 residues. Germline CDR1 reads LGHNA; CDR2 reads YSLEER. The CDR3 loop reads CASSQRGETQYF. DNA of the CDR3: TGCGCCAGCAGCCAAAGGGGTGAGACCCAGTACTTC.

The table lists this clonotype with many counts. V is TRBV6-1 and J is TRBJ2-3; D might be TRBD2 (6 bases). The germline V and J ends were trimmed by 6 bases and 3 bases, with 10 bases remaining between them. CDR3 length: 13 amino acids. Germline V lookup: CDR1 MNHNS, CDR2 SASEGT. DNA of the CDR3: TGTGCCAGCAGAGATCTAGCGACAGATACGCAGTATTTT. This sequence encodes CASRDLATDTQYF.

Many counts were recorded for this clonotype. The chain combines TRBV20-1 with TRBJ2-1, with D perhaps matching TRBD2 (7 bases). The CDR3 has 14 residues. V dropped 2 bases and J dropped 6 bases, with 14 bases sitting between them. Germline V gene sequence: CDR1 DFQATT, CDR2 SNEGSKA (reference sequence). The DNA for the CDR3 is TGCAGTGCTAGATGGGGGGGGGCCTCCAATGAGCAGTTCTTC. This encodes CSARWGGASNEQFF.